The T cell receptor beta chain described here comes from a study of shared clonotypes between healthy human individuals. About the study: Aged 18 to 49, the donors were a couple of women and a few men. Whole-study findings and limits: Genetic and exposure-history diversity was limited by the few donors. Sampling involved blood alone; tissue repertoires likely differ.

Remarks on this clone: Antigen specificity is unknown.

Germline lookup yields CDR1 DFQATT and CDR2 SNEGSKA (reference sequence). This CDR3 spans 11 amino acids. TCRdb keeps only in-frame clones here, not all; method: immunoSEQ multiplex PCR. This table holds some 350,000 clones, under 80% found once. Specimen: memory CD4+ T cells sorted from blood. Regarding subset: CD45RA-negative fraction. V usage is TRBV20-1 and J usage is TRBJ2-1, with 8 bases identical to TRBD1. The TCR originated in a man in his thirties or forties in good health. The chain's CDR3 is CSGQGGSEQFF. The CDR3 DNA sequence: TGCAGCGGACAGGGTGGTAGTGAGCAGTTCTTC.